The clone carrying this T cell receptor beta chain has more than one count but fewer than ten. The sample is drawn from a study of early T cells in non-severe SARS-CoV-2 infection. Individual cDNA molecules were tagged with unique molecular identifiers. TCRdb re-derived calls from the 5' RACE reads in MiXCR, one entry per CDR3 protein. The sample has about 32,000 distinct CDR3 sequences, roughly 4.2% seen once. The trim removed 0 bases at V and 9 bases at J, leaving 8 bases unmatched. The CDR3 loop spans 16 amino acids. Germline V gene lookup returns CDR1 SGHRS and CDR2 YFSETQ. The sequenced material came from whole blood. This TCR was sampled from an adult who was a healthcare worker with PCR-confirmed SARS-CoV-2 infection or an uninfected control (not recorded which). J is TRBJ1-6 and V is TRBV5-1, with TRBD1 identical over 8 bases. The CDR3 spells CASSLATGQGSSPLHF. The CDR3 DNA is TGCGCCAGCAGCTTGGCGACCGGACAGGGAAGTTCACCCCTCCACTTT. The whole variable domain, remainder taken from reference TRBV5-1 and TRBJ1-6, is KAGVTQTPRYLIKTRGQQVTLSCSPISGHRSVSWYQQTPGQGLQFLFEYFSETQRNKGNFPGRFSGRQFSNSRSEMNVSTLELGDSALYLCASSLATGQGSSPLHFGNGTRLTVT.